The 10 T cell receptor beta chains given below trace back to one sample, sequenced in a study of blood T cells in healthy people across ages. Combining a sample-barcoded 5' primer with a J-beta primer mix, a second PCR ran for about 7 to 11 cycles. MiXCR, applied by TCRdb to the 5' RACE reads, yields one record per CDR3 protein. The sample has approximately 810,000 distinct CDR3 sequences; about 28% are singletons. The source material was blood. These receptors were collected from a woman of 80 years or more in good health.

CDR3 amino acids: CASSSGTARNYGYTF. The CDR3 DNA reads TGTGCCAGCAGCTCGGGGACAGCGCGTAACTATGGCTACACCTTC. This rearrangement joins TRBV7-2 to TRBJ1-2; 7 positions match TRBD1. Germline assignment: CDR1 SGHTA and CDR2 FQGNSA. The V gene end was trimmed by 4 bases and the J gene end by 1 base; junction bases not matched to a gene: 6. The CDR3 loop spans 15 amino acids.

The chain recombines TRBV4-3 with TRBJ1-4; no clear D gene. There are 17 residues in the CDR3. Germline V gene lookup returns CDR1 LGHNA and CDR2 YSLEER. Trimming cost V 0 bases and J 1 base, with 12 bases left between them. The CDR3 region is CASSQDYQELTNEKLFF. CDR3 in DNA: TGCGCCAGCAGCCAAGATTACCAGGAATTAACTAATGAAAAACTGTTTTTT.

This chain's CDR3 is CASSRDRGTQETQYF. As DNA, the CDR3 is TGTGCCAGCAGTAGGGACAGGGGAACTCAAGAGACCCAGTACTTC. This chain connects TRBV2 to TRBJ2-5; 10 nucleotides align to TRBD1. There are 15 residues in the CDR3. Germline V gives CDR1 SNHLY, CDR2 FYNNEI. V lost 5 bases to trimming and J lost 2 bases; unmatched junction nucleotides: 5.

This clonotype has at least ten counts. The CDR3 is CASSWGTDNYGYTF. The CDR3 bases are TGTGCCAGCAGCTGGGGGACAGATAACTATGGCTACACCTTC. This rearrangement joins TRBV7-2 to TRBJ1-2; TRBD1 matches 7 bases. Germline V gene data show CDR1 as SGHTA and CDR2 as FQGNSA. This CDR3 comprises 14 residues. Losses at the gene ends were 4 bases for V and 1 base for J; bases not matched to a gene: 3.

The V call is TRBV15, the J call TRBJ1-1; no definite D call. The germline CDR1 and CDR2 sequences are LNHNV and YYDKDF (reference sequence). This CDR3 has 15 amino acids. The V gene lost 0 bases and the J gene lost 4 bases, with 12 bases spanning the gap. The CDR3 is CATSREMDQSTEAFF. CDR3 in DNA: TGTGCCACCAGCAGAGAGATGGATCAGAGCACTGAAGCTTTCTTT. Full variable domain (remainder filled in from reference TRBV15 and TRBJ1-1): DAMVIQNPRYQVTQFGKPVTLSCSQTLNHNVMYWYQQKSSQAPKLLFHYYDKDFNNEADTPDNFQSRRPNTSFCFLDIRSPGLGDTAMYLCATSREMDQSTEAFFGQGTRLTVV.

The V gene is TRBV20-1, the J gene TRBJ1-3; tentatively, D is TRBD1 (5 bases). V shed 6 bases and J shed 0 bases, with 18 bases lying between them. The CDR3 extends over 16 amino acids. The V gene's germline CDR1 is DFQATT and CDR2 SNEGSKA (reference sequence). CDR3 residues: CSAETRDGISGNTIYF. The CDR3 bases are TGCAGTGCCGAAACCCGGGACGGGATCTCTGGAAACACCATATATTTT.

Concerning this clonotype: A much larger clone lies one base from this, so it may be a read error. V gene TRBV18 combines with J gene TRBJ2-1; a weak D match, TRBD1 (6 bases). Per germline, CDR1 KGHSH and CDR2 LQKENI. The CDR3 has 13 amino acids. CDR3 sequence: CANSPTGNYEQFF. In nucleotides, the CDR3 is TGTGCCAACTCACCTACAGGGAACTATGAGCAGTTCTTC.

V and J are TRBV7-2 and TRBJ1-5; TRBD1 matches 7 bases. The CDR3 runs 16 residues. V shed 8 bases, J shed 4 bases, and the junction held 14 bases outside the gene matches. Looked up from germline, CDR1 is SGHTA and CDR2 is FQGNSA. CDR3 DNA sequence: TGTGCCAGCGGGATCCTCTCAGGGGGGGCTAATCAGCCCCAGCATTTT. This codes for CASGILSGGANQPQHF.

The chain couples TRBV9 to TRBJ1-4; D is unclear. The CDR3 has 13 residues. V was pared by 2 bases and J by 7 bases, with 9 bases between. Germline CDR1 SGDLS, CDR2 YYNGEE. CDR3 in amino acids: CASSVTYGEKLFF. CDR3 nucleotides: TGTGCCAGCAGCGTGACCTATGGTGAAAAACTGTTTTTT.

About this clonotype itself: A much bigger clone sits one base away, suggesting this may be a read error. CDR3 loop: CAASDPGQPRYTF. The CDR3, as DNA: TGTGCCGCCAGTGACCCGGGACAGCCACGCTACACCTTC. J is TRBJ1-2 and V is TRBV24-1; 7 nucleotides align to TRBD1. Looked up from germline, CDR1 is KGHDR and CDR2 is SFDVKD. CDR3 length: 13 amino acids.